This T cell receptor beta chain stems from a study of blood T cell repertoires in COVID-19. Study as a whole: Sites across the United States, Italy and Spain contributed samples from acute and convalescent COVID-19. Sample material is recorded as cDNA or gDNA derived from T cells, B-cell-depleted T cells, or PBMCs.

The V and J ends lost 8 bases and 2 bases respectively, with 10 bases between them. The CDR3 is 13 residues long. This clone was counted a single time. Authors' processing steps: Estimates of nucleated cell counts were drawn from the amplification of reference gene primers. The method was immunoSEQ multiplex PCR; TCRdb's version includes in-frame clones alone and lacks a portion of them. For V, J and clone size, that table is used; D and trimming come from the DNA. Among 200,000 to 250,000 clones, around three quarters were seen once, and the ten largest hold around 5.4%. What was sequenced was peripheral blood. The source is a woman between 65 and 79 years old with acute or convalescent COVID-19. The chain employs TRBV12-3 or TRBV12-4 and TRBJ1-5, with D perhaps TRBD1 (5 bases). For the CDR3, the DNA is TGTGCCAGCGGCAGGGAAGGCAATCAGCCCCAGCATTTT. It specifies CASGREGNQPQHF.